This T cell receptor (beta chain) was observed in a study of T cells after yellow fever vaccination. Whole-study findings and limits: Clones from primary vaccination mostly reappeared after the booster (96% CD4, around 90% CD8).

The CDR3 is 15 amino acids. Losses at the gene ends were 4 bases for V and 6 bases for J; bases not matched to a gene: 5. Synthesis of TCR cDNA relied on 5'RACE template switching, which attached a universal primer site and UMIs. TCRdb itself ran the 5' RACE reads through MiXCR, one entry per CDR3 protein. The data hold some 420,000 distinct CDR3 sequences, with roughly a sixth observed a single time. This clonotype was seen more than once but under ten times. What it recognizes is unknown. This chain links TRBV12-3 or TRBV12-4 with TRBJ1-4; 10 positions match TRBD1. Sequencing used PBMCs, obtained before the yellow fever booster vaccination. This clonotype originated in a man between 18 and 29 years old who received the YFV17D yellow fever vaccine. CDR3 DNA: TGTGCCAGCAGTTCCCCCGGACAGGGGGATGAAAAACTGTTTTTT. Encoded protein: CASSSPGQGDEKLFF.